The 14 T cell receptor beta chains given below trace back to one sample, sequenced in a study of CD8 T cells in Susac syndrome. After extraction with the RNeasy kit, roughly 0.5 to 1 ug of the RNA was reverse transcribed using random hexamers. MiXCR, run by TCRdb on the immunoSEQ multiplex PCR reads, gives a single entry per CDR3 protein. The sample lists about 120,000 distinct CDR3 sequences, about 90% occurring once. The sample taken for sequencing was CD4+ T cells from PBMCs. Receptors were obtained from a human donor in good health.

The CDR3 region has the DNA TGTGCCTGGAGTCCCCTACCATCCTACGAGCAGTACTTC. This translates into CAWSPLPSYEQYF. V is TRBV30 and J is TRBJ2-7; D is unresolved. Germline V CDR1 and CDR2: GTSNPN, SVGIG (reference sequence). Between the trimmed V and J ends, which lost 2 bases and 1 base, there was a span of 9 bases. This CDR3 comprises 13 residues.

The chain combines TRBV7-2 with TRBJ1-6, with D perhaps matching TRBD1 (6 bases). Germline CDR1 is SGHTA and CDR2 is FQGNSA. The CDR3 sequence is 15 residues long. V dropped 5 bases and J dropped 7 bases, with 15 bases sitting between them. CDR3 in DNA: TGTGCCAGCAGCATCGGGCAGGGGCGGAATTCACCCCTCCACTTT. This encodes CASSIGQGRNSPLHF. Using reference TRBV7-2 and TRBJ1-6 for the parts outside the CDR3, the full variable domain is GAGVSQSPSNKVTEKGKDVELRCDPISGHTALYWYRQSLGQGLEFLIYFQGNSAPDKSGLPSDRFSAERTGGSVSTLTIQRTQQEDSAVYLCASSIGQGRNSPLHFGNGTRLTVT.

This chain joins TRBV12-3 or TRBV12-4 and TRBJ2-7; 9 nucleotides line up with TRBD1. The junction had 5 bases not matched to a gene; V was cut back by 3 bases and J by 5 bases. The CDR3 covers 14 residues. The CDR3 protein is CASSLGTGPDEQYF. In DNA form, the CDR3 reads TGTGCCAGCAGTTTGGGGACAGGGCCCGACGAGCAGTACTTC.

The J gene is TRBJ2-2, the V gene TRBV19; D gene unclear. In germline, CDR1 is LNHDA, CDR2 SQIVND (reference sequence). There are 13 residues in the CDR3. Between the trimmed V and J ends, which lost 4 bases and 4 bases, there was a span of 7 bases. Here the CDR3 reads CASSTDGTGELFF. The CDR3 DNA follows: TGTGCCAGTAGTACCGACGGCACCGGGGAGCTGTTTTTT.

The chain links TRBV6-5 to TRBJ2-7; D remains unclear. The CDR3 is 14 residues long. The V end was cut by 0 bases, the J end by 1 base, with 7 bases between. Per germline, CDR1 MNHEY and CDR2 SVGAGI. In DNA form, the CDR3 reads TGTGCCAGCAGTTACTCGATTAAATCCTACGAGCAGTACTTC. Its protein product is CASSYSIKSYEQYF.

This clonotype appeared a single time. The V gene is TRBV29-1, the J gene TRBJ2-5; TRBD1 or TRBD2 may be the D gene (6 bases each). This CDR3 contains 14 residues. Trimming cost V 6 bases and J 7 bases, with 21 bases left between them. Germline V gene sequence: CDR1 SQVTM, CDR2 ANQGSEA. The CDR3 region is CSVAQGGIRGTQYF. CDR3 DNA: TGCAGCGTCGCTCAAGGGGGGATCAGGGGGACCCAGTACTTC.

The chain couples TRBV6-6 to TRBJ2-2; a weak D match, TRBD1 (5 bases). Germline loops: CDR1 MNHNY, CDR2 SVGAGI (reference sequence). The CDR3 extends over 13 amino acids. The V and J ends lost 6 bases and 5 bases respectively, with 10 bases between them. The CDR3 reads CASRVTATGELFF. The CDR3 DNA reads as TGTGCCAGCAGGGTGACAGCTACCGGGGAGCTGTTTTTT.

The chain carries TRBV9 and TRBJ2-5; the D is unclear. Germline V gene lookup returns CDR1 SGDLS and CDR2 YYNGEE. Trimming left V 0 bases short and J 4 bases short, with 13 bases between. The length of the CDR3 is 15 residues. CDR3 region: CASSVAVGLGETQYF. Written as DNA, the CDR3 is TGTGCCAGCAGCGTAGCTGTGGGCTTAGGAGAGACCCAGTACTTC.

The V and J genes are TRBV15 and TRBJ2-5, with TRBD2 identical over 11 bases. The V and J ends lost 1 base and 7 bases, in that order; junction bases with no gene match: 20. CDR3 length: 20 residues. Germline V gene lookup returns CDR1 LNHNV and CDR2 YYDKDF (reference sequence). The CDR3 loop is CATSRVGASGGPASFGTQYF. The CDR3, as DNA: TGTGCCACCAGCAGAGTGGGAGCTAGCGGGGGGCCCGCGAGTTTCGGGACCCAGTACTTC.

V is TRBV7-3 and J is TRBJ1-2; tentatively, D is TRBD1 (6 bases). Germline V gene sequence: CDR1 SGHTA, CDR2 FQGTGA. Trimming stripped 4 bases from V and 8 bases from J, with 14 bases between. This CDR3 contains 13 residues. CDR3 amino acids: CASSSRQEGGYTF. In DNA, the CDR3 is TGTGCCAGCAGCTCCCGACAGGAAGGAGGCTACACCTTC.

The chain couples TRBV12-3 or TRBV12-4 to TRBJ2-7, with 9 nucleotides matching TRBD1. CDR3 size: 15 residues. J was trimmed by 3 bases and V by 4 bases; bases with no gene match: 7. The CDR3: CASSSPGTGFYEQYF. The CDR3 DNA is TGTGCCAGCAGTTCTCCCGGGACAGGGTTCTACGAGCAGTACTTC.

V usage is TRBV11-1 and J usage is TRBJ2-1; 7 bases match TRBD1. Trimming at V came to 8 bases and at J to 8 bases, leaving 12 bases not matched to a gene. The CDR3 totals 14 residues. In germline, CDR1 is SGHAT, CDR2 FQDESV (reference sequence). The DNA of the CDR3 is TGTGCCAGCGGACACCAGGGGGTTGGGCATGAGCAGTTCTTC. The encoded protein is CASGHQGVGHEQFF. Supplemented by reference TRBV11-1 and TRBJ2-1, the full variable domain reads EAEVAQSPRYKITEKSQAVAFWCDPISGHATLYWYRQILGQGPELLVQFQDESVVDDSQLPKDRFSAERLKGVDSTLKIQPAELGDSAMYLCASGHQGVGHEQFFGPGTRLTVL.

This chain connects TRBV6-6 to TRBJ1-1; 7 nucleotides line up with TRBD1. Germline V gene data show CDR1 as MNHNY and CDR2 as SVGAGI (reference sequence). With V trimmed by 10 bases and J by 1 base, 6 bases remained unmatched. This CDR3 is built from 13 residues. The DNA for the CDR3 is TGTGCCATAACCGGGACAGCGAACACTGAAGCTTTCTTT. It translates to CAITGTANTEAFF.

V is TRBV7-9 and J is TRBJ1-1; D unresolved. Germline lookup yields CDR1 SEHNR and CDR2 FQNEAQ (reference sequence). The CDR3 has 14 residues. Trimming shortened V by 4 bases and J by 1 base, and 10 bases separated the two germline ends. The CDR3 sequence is CASSSSPQNTEAFF. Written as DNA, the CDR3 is TGTGCCAGCAGCTCTTCCCCCCAGAACACTGAAGCTTTCTTT.